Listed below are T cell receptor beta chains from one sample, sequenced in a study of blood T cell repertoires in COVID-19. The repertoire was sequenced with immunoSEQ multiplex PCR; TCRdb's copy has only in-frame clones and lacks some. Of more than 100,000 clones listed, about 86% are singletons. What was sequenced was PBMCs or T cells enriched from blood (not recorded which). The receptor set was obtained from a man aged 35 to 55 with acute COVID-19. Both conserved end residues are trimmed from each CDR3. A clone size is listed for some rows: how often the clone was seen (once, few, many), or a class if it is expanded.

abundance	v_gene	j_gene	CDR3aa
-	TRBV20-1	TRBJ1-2	SALNNYGYT
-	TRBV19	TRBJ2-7	ASSTSRDSPYEQY
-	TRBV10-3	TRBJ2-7	AISEGDSEQY
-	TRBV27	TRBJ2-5	ASRILTAPQTQY
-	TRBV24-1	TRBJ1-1	ATQEGSGVLGAF
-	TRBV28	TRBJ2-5	ASSLSRTTGIQETQY
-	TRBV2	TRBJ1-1	ASSGALRTEAF
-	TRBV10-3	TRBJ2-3	AIRAGLSTDTQY
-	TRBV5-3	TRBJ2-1	ARSLGTSGVDNEQF
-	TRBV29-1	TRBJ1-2	SVPRGGNYGYT
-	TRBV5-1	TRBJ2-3	ASTTDRALPDTQY
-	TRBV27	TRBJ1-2	ASRGGWGYT
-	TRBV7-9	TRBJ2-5	ASSLFSGGGETQY
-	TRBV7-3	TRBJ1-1	ASRLTGNTEAF
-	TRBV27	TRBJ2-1	ASSYVQGSYNEQF
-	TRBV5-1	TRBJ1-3	ASSLGTDSHSGNTIY
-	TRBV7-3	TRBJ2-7	ASSLNRAYEQY
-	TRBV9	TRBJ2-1	ASSVQQANNEQF
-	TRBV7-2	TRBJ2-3	ASSLVSGGRSDTQY
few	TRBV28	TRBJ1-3	ASRAQIGNTIY